This T cell receptor beta chain originates from a study of T cells in Graves' hyperthyroidism and ophthalmopathy. A word on this clonotype: Its specificity is unknown.

The hyperthyroidism patients had all been newly diagnosed, and their disease duration was under 2 months. Their ages ranged from 18 to 65 years. This CDR3 is 13 amino acids long. V lost 5 bases and J lost 7, with 14 bases in between. Looked up from germline, CDR1 is MDHEN and CDR2 is SYDVKM. Template material for amplifying TCR beta CDR3 regions consisted of RNA transcripts. The HTBI primer set was used in a first-round RT-PCR of the TCR CDR3. MiXCR was run by TCRdb on the multiplex PCR reads, yielding one entry per CDR3 protein. Here the sample spans 300,000 to 350,000 distinct CDR3 sequences, 16% being singletons. Study-level findings and limits: Expanded thyroid clonotypes (above 0.001) were mostly also found in blood.

The sample was blood. The chain has TRBV28 and TRBJ1-2; maybe TRBD1 (6 bases). This receptor was taken from a man aged 25 to 40 with Graves' hyperthyroidism. The CDR3 region has the DNA TGTGCCAGCAGTACAGGGTTTGATACTGGCTACACCTTC. Translation gives CASSTGFDTGYTF.